This note documents a single TCR beta chain sequence. The antigen remains undetermined. Other DNA sequences in the same sample also yield this CDR3. The entry originates in a study of OX40 agonist ivuxolimab in advanced cancers. Study at large: Cohort: around 83% men, mean age approximately 60, aged roughly 23 to 79. Three patients, one with hepatocellular carcinoma and two with cutaneous melanoma, responded partially. Enrollees could have had prior anti-PD-1, anti-PD-L1 or anti-CTLA-4 therapy, which approximately 40% had received. Study-level findings and limits: Dosing at 0.1 to 3.0 mg/kg was accompanied by clonal expansion of CD4+ and CD8+ blood T cells by week 6.

TCRdb keeps only in-frame clones here, not all; method: immunoSEQ multiplex PCR. The sample lists tens of thousands of clones, more than 70% occurring once. The material sequenced was CD4+ or CD8+ T cells sorted from blood, taken in a trial of the OX40 agonist ivuxolimab. This clonotype was sampled from an adult with an advanced solid tumor such as melanoma, head and neck, liver or kidney cancer.

CDR3 nucleotide sequence: TGCGCCAGCAGCCTGGACAGGAACTATGGCTACACCTTC. Its translation is CASSLDRNYGYTF. V gene TRBV5-1 combines with J gene TRBJ1-2; TRBD1 agrees at 7 bases. Trimming cost V 4 bases and J 2 bases; bases outside gene matches: 2. This CDR3 has 13 amino acids. The germline V gene has CDR1 SGHRS and CDR2 YFSETQ.